This entry concerns a single T cell receptor (beta chain). The sample originates from a study of blood T cell repertoires in COVID-19. Produced via immunoSEQ multiplex PCR; TCRdb's table is partial and in-frame only. The table records 100,000 to 150,000 clones, about 86% of them present only once. V shed 0 bases and J shed 2 bases, with 8 bases lying between them. Germline CDR1 LGHNA, CDR2 YSLEER. There are 15 residues in the CDR3. This chain links TRBV4-3 with TRBJ2-1; a possible D gene is TRBD2 (7 bases). This TCR derives from a woman in her 50s who had recovered from COVID-19. Sequenced material: PBMCs or T cells enriched from blood (not recorded which). CDR3 sequence (DNA): TGCGCCAGCAGCCAAGACGGGGGGCCCTACAATGAGCAGTTCTTC. Its protein product is CASSQDGGPYNEQFF.